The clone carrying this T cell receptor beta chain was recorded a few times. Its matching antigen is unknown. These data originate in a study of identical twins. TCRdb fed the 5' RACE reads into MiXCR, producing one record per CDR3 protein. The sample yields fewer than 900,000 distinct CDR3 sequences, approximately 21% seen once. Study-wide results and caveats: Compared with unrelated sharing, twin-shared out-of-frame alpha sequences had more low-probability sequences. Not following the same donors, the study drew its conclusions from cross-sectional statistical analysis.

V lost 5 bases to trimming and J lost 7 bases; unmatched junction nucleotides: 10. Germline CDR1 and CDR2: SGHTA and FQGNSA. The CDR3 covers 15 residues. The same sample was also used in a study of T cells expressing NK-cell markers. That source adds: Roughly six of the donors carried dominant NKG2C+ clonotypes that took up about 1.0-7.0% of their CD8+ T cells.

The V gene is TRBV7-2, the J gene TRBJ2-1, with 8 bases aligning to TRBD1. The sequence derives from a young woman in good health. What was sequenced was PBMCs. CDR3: CASSMPWTGSNEQFF. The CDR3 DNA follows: TGTGCCAGCAGCATGCCTTGGACAGGGAGTAATGAGCAGTTCTTC.